This entry lists 11 T cell receptor beta chains sequenced from one sample in a study of blood T cell repertoires in COVID-19. Clones were read by immunoSEQ multiplex PCR, and TCRdb kept only the in-frame ones, dropping some. The sample contains about 160,000 clones, 87% of which appear only once. Input material: peripheral blood. These receptors were collected from a woman aged 55-69 years with active or convalescent COVID-19.

The chain carries TRBV11-2 and TRBJ1-2, with a tentative D call TRBD1 (5 bases). Trimming took 3 bases from V and 3 from J, leaving 14 bases between them. From germline, CDR1 is SGHAT and CDR2 FQNNGV. The length of the CDR3 is 15 residues. CDR3 sequence: CASSFLQGTDYGYTF. CDR3 DNA: TGTGCCAGCAGCTTTCTGCAGGGTACGGACTATGGCTACACCTTC.

The J gene is TRBJ2-5, the V gene TRBV6-5, with D maybe TRBD1 (5 bases). The CDR3 consists of 14 residues. CDR1 is MNHEY, CDR2 SVGAGI, per germline. The V end was cut by 0 bases, the J end by 1 base, with 6 bases between. Written as DNA, the CDR3 is TGTGCCAGCAGTTACTCAGGGGCCCAAGAGACCCAGTACTTC. Translated: CASSYSGAQETQYF.

The genes are TRBV27 and TRBJ2-5, with TRBD1 matching 7 bases. CDR1 and CDR2 from the germline V gene are MNHEY and SMNVEV (reference sequence). V shed 5 bases, J shed 9 bases, and the junction held 6 bases outside the gene matches. This CDR3 is built from 12 residues. The CDR3 DNA is TGTGCCAGCAGTGAAACAGGGGCTCCCCAGTACTTC. Protein product: CASSETGAPQYF.

This clone has only one observation. The CDR3 protein is CASSKGTGKRKLFF. CDR3 nucleotides: TGTGCCAGCAGCAAAGGGACAGGGAAGAGAAAACTGTTTTTT. The gene calls are TRBV21-1 and TRBJ1-4; whether TRBD1, the table's D call, matches the DNA was not checked. TRBV21-1 constitutes a pseudogene. The CDR3 runs 14 residues.

J is TRBJ2-5 and V is TRBV7-2; D might be TRBD1 (5 bases). V lost 3 bases and J 4 bases, leaving 9 bases between the germline ends. The CDR3 extends over 13 amino acids. Germline V gene sequence: CDR1 SGHTA, CDR2 FQGNSA. CDR3 coding DNA: TGTGCCAGCAGCTTCGGGCAGGGAGAGACCCAGTACTTC. Protein product: CASSFGQGETQYF.

The chain recombines TRBV18 with TRBJ1-1; no clear D gene. This CDR3 contains 13 residues. Germline V gene sequence: CDR1 KGHSH, CDR2 LQKENI. The V end was cut by 3 bases, the J end by 5 bases, with 10 bases between. CDR3 sequence reads: CASSPSPGTEAFF. CDR3 bases: TGTGCCAGCTCACCCAGTCCGGGGACTGAAGCTTTCTTT.

The chain carries TRBV4-1 and TRBJ2-1; 12 bases are shared with TRBD2. The germline V gene has CDR1 MGHRA and CDR2 YSYEKL. This CDR3 comprises 16 residues. Trimming removed 2 bases from V and 8 bases from J; junction bases left unmatched: 7. The CDR3 is CASSQYLAGGRDEQFF. In DNA form, the CDR3 reads TGCGCCAGCAGCCAATACCTAGCGGGGGGGCGGGATGAGCAGTTCTTC.

The chain links TRBV10-1 to TRBJ1-4; the match to TRBD1 covers 10 bases. The CDR3 extends over 14 amino acids. V gave up 4 bases and J gave up 6 bases; unmatched junction bases: 2. The germline CDR1 and CDR2 sequences are WNHNN and SYGVQD (reference sequence). CDR3: CASSAGTGDEKLFF. The CDR3 DNA sequence: TGCGCCAGCAGTGCCGGGACAGGGGATGAAAAACTGTTTTTT.

The sample holds one count of this clone. The CDR3 DNA is TGTGCCAGTAGTATAGAAACAGGGAGATCAAGCAATCAGCCCCAGCATTTT. Translating it yields CASSIETGRSSNQPQHF. The chain recombines TRBV19 with TRBJ1-5; perhaps TRBD1 as D (6 bases). Germline CDR1 reads LNHDA; CDR2 reads SQIVND (reference sequence). The CDR3 has 17 amino acids. V lost 0 bases, J lost 1 base, and 13 bases lay in between.

The genes are TRBV5-1 and TRBJ1-4; D is possibly TRBD1 (5 bases). Trimming left V 1 base short and J 7 bases short, with 20 bases between. The CDR3 runs to 17 residues. Germline assignment: CDR1 SGHRS and CDR2 YFSETQ. The CDR3 DNA reads as TGCGCCAGCAGCTTGTTGCCGACTCGGCAGGGTGGTGAAAAACTGTTTTTT. Protein product: CASSLLPTRQGGEKLFF.

The rearrangement links TRBV7-2 to TRBJ1-1, with D unresolved. V was shortened by 1 base and J by 2 bases, with 8 bases between the two germline ends. CDR1 is SGHTA and CDR2 is FQGNSA in the germline V gene. The CDR3 length is 14 residues. CDR3 residues: CASSLGVLNTEAFF. CDR3 DNA: TGTGCCAGCAGCTTAGGGGTACTAAACACTGAAGCTTTCTTT. Full variable domain (missing parts from reference TRBV7-2 and TRBJ1-1): GAGVSQSPSNKVTEKGKDVELRCDPISGHTALYWYRQSLGQGLEFLIYFQGNSAPDKSGLPSDRFSAERTGGSVSTLTIQRTQQEDSAVYLCASSLGVLNTEAFFGQGTRLTVV.